Reported below is one T cell receptor beta chain. CDR3 length equals 13 residues. Germline CDR1 reads SGHRS; CDR2 reads YFSETQ. The V and J ends lost 4 bases and 4 bases respectively, with 11 bases between them. The sample belongs to a study of blood T cell repertoires in COVID-19. For the study at large: PBMCs, B-cell-depleted T cells, or T cells were the source of the cDNA or gDNA that made up the material.

How the authors handled the data: Cell counts per sample came from amplifying reference gene primers. Data came from immunoSEQ multiplex PCR; TCRdb stores just in-frame clones and leaves some out. The DNA gave D and trimming, while V, J and clone size come from that table. The sample yields about 73,000 clones, 89% seen once. The sequence came from a man aged 80 or over with acute or convalescent COVID-19. The chain couples TRBV5-1 to TRBJ1-1; perhaps TRBD1 as D (6 bases). Sequenced sample: peripheral blood. The CDR3, as DNA: TGCGCCAGCAGCGCCAGGGGCCCCACTGAAGCTTTCTTT. Translated, it gives CASSARGPTEAFF.